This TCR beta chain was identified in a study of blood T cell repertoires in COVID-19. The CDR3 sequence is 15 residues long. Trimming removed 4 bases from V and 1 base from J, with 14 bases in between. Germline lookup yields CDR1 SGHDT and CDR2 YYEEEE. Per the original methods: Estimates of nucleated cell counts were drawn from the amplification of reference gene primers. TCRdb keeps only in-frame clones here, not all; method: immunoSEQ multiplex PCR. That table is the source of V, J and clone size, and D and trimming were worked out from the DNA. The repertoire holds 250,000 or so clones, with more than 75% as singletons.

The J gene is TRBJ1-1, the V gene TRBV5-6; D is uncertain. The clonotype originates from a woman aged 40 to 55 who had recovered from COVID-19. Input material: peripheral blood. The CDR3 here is CASSLIASGNTEAFF. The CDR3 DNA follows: TGTGCCAGCAGCCTGATCGCCTCAGGGAACACTGAAGCTTTCTTT.